This T cell receptor (beta chain) originates from a study of prognosis after radiotherapy for stage I lung cancer. Two-round multiplex PCR, the amplification method, yielded TCR beta CDR3 from genomic DNA. Primers specific to each TRBV and TRBJ gene drove first-round PCR. TCRdb passed the multiplex PCR reads through MiXCR, listing each CDR3 protein once. The repertoire holds approximately 35,000 distinct CDR3 sequences, with under 35% as singletons. This clonotype was picked up many times. Germline values: CDR1 SGDLS, CDR2 YYNGEE. V shed 6 bases, J shed 4 bases, and the junction held 13 bases outside the gene matches. This CDR3 spans 15 amino acids.

Sequencing used PBMCs, obtained before or after stereotactic body radiation therapy (not recorded which). The gene calls are TRBV9 and TRBJ2-7; 7 nucleotides align to TRBD2. The TCR comes from a donor aged 50 or older with non-small cell lung cancer. CDR3 DNA sequence: TGTGCCAGCAACACCGGGGGGAGTGGGCTATACGAGCAGTACTTC. This gives the protein CASNTGGSGLYEQYF.